The 6 T cell receptor beta chains below were found in one sample sequenced in a study of beta chain features in type 1 diabetes. The entirety of the isolated RNA underwent reverse transcription, so expressed TCRB transcripts were sequenced. Profiled with immunoSEQ multiplex PCR; TCRdb holds only in-frame clones, not every one. This table holds roughly 140,000 clones, less than 9.5% found once. Sequencing used central memory CD4+ T cells from blood. These receptors came from a man aged 18 to 29 in good health.

This clone showed up many times. The chain links TRBV7-9 to TRBJ2-1; 7 bases are shared with TRBD2. The V and J ends lost 4 bases and 6 bases, in that order; junction bases with no gene match: 15. Per germline, CDR1 SEHNR and CDR2 FQNEAQ (reference sequence). The CDR3 has 17 residues. CDR3: CASSSPERGKTRNEQFF. CDR3 nucleotide sequence: TGTGCCAGCAGCTCTCCCGAGCGGGGAAAGACTCGCAATGAGCAGTTCTTC.

The sample holds many counts of this clone. The chain is built from TRBV11-2 and TRBJ1-2; D is perhaps TRBD1 (5 bases). Between the trimmed V and J ends, which lost 0 bases and 9 bases, there was a span of 17 bases. This CDR3 has 15 amino acids. CDR1 is SGHAT and CDR2 is FQNNGV in the germline V gene. The CDR3, as DNA: TGTGCCAGCAGCTTAGACCCACAGGAGTTAATGAGCTACACCTTC. As protein: CASSLDPQELMSYTF.

This clone was seen at least ten times. This rearrangement joins TRBV7-9 to TRBJ1-6; D remains ambiguous. The CDR3 loop spans 13 amino acids. In germline, CDR1 is SEHNR, CDR2 FQNEAQ (reference sequence). V gave up 10 bases and J gave up 4 bases, with 11 bases separating them. Here the CDR3 DNA reads TGTGCCACCGCACGGGAGTATAATTCACCCCTCCACTTT. It yields the protein CATAREYNSPLHF.

V gene TRBV6-6 combines with J gene TRBJ2-2, with 7 bases fitting TRBD1. The CDR3 has 16 amino acids. Germline lookup yields CDR1 MNHNY and CDR2 SVGAGI (reference sequence). V lost 4 bases to trimming and J lost 7 bases; unmatched junction nucleotides: 12. This CDR3 is CASSSTDTGEIGELFF. The CDR3 DNA reads TGTGCCAGCAGTTCCACTGACACAGGGGAAATCGGGGAGCTGTTTTTT.

V usage is TRBV11-2 and J usage is TRBJ1-4, with TRBD1 matching 8 bases. The V gene's germline CDR1 is SGHAT and CDR2 FQNNGV. There are 15 residues in the CDR3. The junction had 8 bases not matched to a gene; V was cut back by 6 bases and J by 5 bases. Here the CDR3 reads CASRFSGDRNEKLFF. The CDR3, as DNA: TGTGCCAGCAGGTTTAGTGGGGACAGGAATGAAAAACTGTTTTTT.

This clone was seen a handful of times. The rearrangement links TRBV4-3 to TRBJ2-1; 15 bases map to TRBD2. The CDR3 is 20 residues long. J lost 4 bases, V lost 1 base, and 11 bases had no gene match. Germline V gives CDR1 LGHNA, CDR2 YSLEER. CDR3: CASSQGSAPGTSGRYNEQFF. The CDR3 DNA follows: TGCGCCAGCAGCCAAGGCTCCGCACCCGGGACTAGCGGGAGGTACAATGAGCAGTTCTTC.